The 21 T cell receptor beta chains below all came from one sample that was sequenced in a study of T cells in Graves' hyperthyroidism and ophthalmopathy (dated by TCRdb to between 2018 and 2021). The method behind the library was multiplex PCR. TCRdb lists the instrument as Illumina HiSeq 2000. The TCR beta CDR3 regions were amplified from the RNA transcripts. The first round of RT-PCR for the TCR CDR3 was performed with the HTBI primer set and the Qiagen OneStep RT-PCR kit. TCRdb ran its own pipeline on the public reads, namely fastp trimming at Q25 and MiXCR clone calling, and kept in-frame beta chains. Identical CDR3 protein sequences are pooled into one entry, listed with their most common genes and DNA. The sample table shows some 720,000 distinct CDR3 sequences, and roughly 15% are seen once. Of the sample, approximately 8% is held by the ten largest clones. Sequencing used blood. These receptors were collected from a young man with Graves' hyperthyroidism.

The chain joins TRBV14 to TRBJ2-7; D gene unclear. Germline assignment: CDR1 SGHDN and CDR2 FVKESK. The CDR3 runs to 13 residues. The germline V and J ends were trimmed by 3 bases and 3 bases, with 9 bases remaining between them. CDR3 bases: TGTGCCAGCAGCCACGGATCGGGCTACGAGCAGTACTTC. Translated, it gives CASSHGSGYEQYF. Full variable domain (remainder filled in from reference TRBV14 and TRBJ2-7): EAGVTQFPSHSVIEKGQTVTLRCDPISGHDNLYWYRRVMGKEIKFLLHFVKESKQDESGMPNNRFLAERTGGTYSTLKVQPAELEDSGVYFCASSHGSGYEQYFGPGTRLTVT.

This clonotype was detected only a few times. This chain connects TRBV6-1 to TRBJ1-5; possibly TRBD1 for D (5 bases). This CDR3 has 15 amino acids. The V end lost 3 bases, the J end lost 0 bases, and 9 bases lay between the germline ends. Germline V gives CDR1 MNHNS, CDR2 SASEGT. DNA for the CDR3: TGTGCCAGCAGTGAGGGGGGTAATAGCAATCAGCCCCAGCATTTT. The encoded protein is CASSEGGNSNQPQHF.

A few counts support this clonotype. This chain joins TRBV29-1 and TRBJ2-3; possibly TRBD1 for D (7 bases). The germline V gene has CDR1 SQVTM and CDR2 ANQGSEA. The V end was cut by 5 bases, the J end by 2 bases, with 26 bases between. This CDR3 contains 18 residues. CDR3 amino acids: CSVRAGLKTGTFTDTQYF. The CDR3 coding sequence is TGCAGCGTTCGTGCTGGACTAAAGACAGGGACATTCACAGATACGCAGTATTTT.

This clonotype was detected many times. The chain employs TRBV20-1 and TRBJ2-1; D not certain. The CDR3 length is 14 residues. Trimming took off 0 bases at V and 0 bases at J, with 6 bases between the two ends. Germline CDR1 is DFQATT and CDR2 is SNEGSKA (reference sequence). CDR3 DNA: TGCAGTGCTAGAGACAGTTCCTCCTACAATGAGCAGTTCTTC. Translating gives CSARDSSSYNEQFF.

This rearrangement joins TRBV4-1 to TRBJ2-7, with 9 nucleotides matching TRBD1. V was pared by 1 base and J by 3 bases, with 4 bases of the junction left unmatched. There are 15 residues in the CDR3. Germline CDR1 is MGHRA and CDR2 is YSYEKL. CDR3 nucleotides: TGCGCCAGCAGCCAAGTATGGACAGGGGACTACGAGCAGTACTTC. Translation: CASSQVWTGDYEQYF.

The chain links TRBV5-5 to TRBJ1-4; possibly TRBD1 for D (6 bases). The CDR3 has 16 residues. Germline V lookup: CDR1 SGHKS, CDR2 YYEKEE (reference sequence). Trimming pared 6 bases from V and 3 bases from J, leaving 18 bases between. DNA for the CDR3: TGTGCCAGCAACCCGCACAGGGCGGACGCTAATGAAAAACTGTTTTTT. Protein sequence: CASNPHRADANEKLFF.

The CDR3 loop is CASSPRMGLSSYEQYF. The CDR3 coding sequence is TGTGCCAGCAGCCCCCGTATGGGACTGAGCTCCTACGAGCAGTACTTC. This chain connects TRBV11-2 to TRBJ2-7, with D perhaps matching TRBD2 (6 bases). CDR3 length: 16 amino acids. V lost 5 bases and J 0 bases, leaving 17 bases between the germline ends. Germline CDR1 reads SGHAT; CDR2 reads FQNNGV.

This clonotype was counted at least ten times. The chain is built from TRBV28 and TRBJ1-1; no firm D call. The CDR3 spans 15 residues. CDR1 is MDHEN and CDR2 is SYDVKM in the germline V gene. With 2 bases removed from V and 0 bases from J, the gap between germline ends came to 10 bases. Written as DNA, the CDR3 is TGTGCCAGCAGTTTAATTTTTCGGCTGAACACTGAAGCTTTCTTT. Translating it yields CASSLIFRLNTEAFF.

This clonotype has more than one count but fewer than ten. The gene calls are TRBV11-2 and TRBJ2-2; D tentatively fits TRBD1 or TRBD2 (5 bases each). The CDR3 has 16 residues. Per the germline V gene, CDR1 is SGHAT and CDR2 is FQNNGV. V lost 3 bases, J lost 0 bases, and 11 bases lay in between. This chain's CDR3 is CASSFPGATNTGELFF. CDR3 coding DNA: TGTGCCAGCAGCTTTCCCGGGGCGACGAACACCGGGGAGCTGTTTTTT.

This clonotype showed up just a few times. The V call is TRBV6-1, the J call TRBJ2-7; perhaps TRBD1 as D (6 bases). CDR3 length: 15 amino acids. V dropped 6 bases and J dropped 3 bases, with 18 bases sitting between them. CDR1 is MNHNS and CDR2 is SASEGT in the germline V gene. The CDR3 loop reads CASSANPLGGYEQYF. CDR3 bases: TGTGCCAGCAGCGCTAACCCTCTAGGGGGCTACGAGCAGTACTTC.

This clonotype was counted at least ten times. V gene TRBV7-9 combines with J gene TRBJ2-7; the match to TRBD1 covers 8 bases. Trimming removed 1 base from V and 4 bases from J; junction bases left unmatched: 6. The CDR3 is made up of 15 amino acids. Germline CDR1 reads SEHNR; CDR2 reads FQNEAQ (reference sequence). For the CDR3, the DNA is TGTGCCAGCAGCTTAGATGGCAGGGGGCAGTACGAGCAGTACTTC. Amino acid sequence: CASSLDGRGQYEQYF.

V is TRBV5-4 and J is TRBJ1-6; TRBD1 matches 8 bases. V lost 2 bases, J lost 8 bases, and 6 bases stayed unmatched. The CDR3 loop spans 15 amino acids. From germline, CDR1 is SGHNT and CDR2 YYREEE (reference sequence). DNA of the CDR3: TGTGCCAGCAGCTTAGTTGGACAGGGTGATTCACCCCTCCACTTT. Translated: CASSLVGQGDSPLHF. The whole variable domain, filled in from reference TRBV5-4 and TRBJ1-6, reads ETGVTQSPTHLIKTRGQQVTLRCSSQSGHNTVSWYQQALGQGPQFIFQYYREEENGRGNFPPRFSGLQFPNYSSELNVNALELDDSALYLCASSLVGQGDSPLHFGNGTRLTVT.

The rearrangement links TRBV7-3 to TRBJ2-1; 12 bases align to TRBD2. The CDR3 has 15 amino acids. Germline CDR1 SGHTA, CDR2 FQGTGA. V trimming: 3 bases; J trimming: 9 bases; junction bases outside the gene matches: 6. This CDR3 reads CASSLGLAGPSEQFF. The CDR3 nucleotides read TGTGCCAGCAGCTTGGGACTAGCGGGCCCATCTGAGCAGTTCTTC.

Many counts were recorded for this clonotype. This chain joins TRBV28 and TRBJ2-7; 11 nucleotides line up with TRBD1. CDR1 is MDHEN, CDR2 SYDVKM, per germline. The CDR3 extends over 15 amino acids. J lost 6 bases, V lost 1 base, and 5 bases had no gene match. The CDR3: CASSLLGQGAGEQYF. As DNA, the CDR3 is TGTGCCAGCAGTTTATTAGGACAGGGGGCAGGCGAGCAGTACTTC.

V gene TRBV9 combines with J gene TRBJ1-2, with TRBD1 matching 11 bases. The CDR3 sequence is 17 residues long. J lost 0 bases, V lost 1 base, and 5 bases had no gene match. CDR1 and CDR2 from the germline V gene are SGDLS and YYNGEE. The CDR3 region has the DNA TGTGCCAGCAGCGTAACCGGGACAGGGGGAGCTAACTATGGCTACACCTTC. Protein sequence: CASSVTGTGGANYGYTF.

In this sample, this clonotype turned up many times. The chain couples TRBV28 to TRBJ2-1, with D perhaps given as TRBD1 or TRBD2 (5 bases each). V was trimmed by 6 bases and J by 10 bases, leaving 22 bases between them. This CDR3 is 15 amino acids long. Germline CDR1 MDHEN, CDR2 SYDVKM. CDR3: CASSARVPQGDEQFF. In nucleotides, the CDR3 is TGTGCCAGCAGCGCCCGGGTCCCCCAAGGGGACGAGCAGTTCTTC. Variable domain in full (rest from reference TRBV28 and TRBJ2-1): DVKVTQSSRYLVKRTGEKVFLECVQDMDHENMFWYRQDPGLGLRLIYFSYDVKMKEKGDIPEGYSVSREKKERFSLILESASTNQTSMYLCASSARVPQGDEQFFGPGTRLTVL.

This chain links TRBV12-3 or TRBV12-4 with TRBJ1-5, with D possibly TRBD1 on 6 matching bases. V dropped 5 bases and J dropped 0 bases, with 11 bases sitting between them. The CDR3 consists of 15 residues. The CDR3 region has the DNA TGTGCCAGCAGTGGGGGCGGATTTAGCAATCAGCCCCAGCATTTT. Protein: CASSGGGFSNQPQHF.

This clonotype occurred many times. The chain couples TRBV18 to TRBJ2-3; D is perhaps TRBD2 (5 bases). Germline V gene lookup returns CDR1 KGHSH and CDR2 LQKENI. Between the trimmed V and J ends, which lost 2 bases and 3 bases, there was a span of 9 bases. This CDR3 region has 14 residues. The CDR3 DNA reads TGTGCCAGCTCACCAAACCGGGAAACAGATACGCAGTATTTT. Amino acids: CASSPNRETDTQYF.

This clonotype was counted many times. The chain recombines TRBV2 with TRBJ1-5; D ambiguous. The germline V and J ends were trimmed by 5 bases and 7 bases, with 15 bases remaining between them. The length of the CDR3 is 14 residues. In germline, CDR1 is SNHLY, CDR2 FYNNEI. Here the CDR3 DNA reads TGTGCCAGCAGTATACTGGGCGCGGAACAGCCCCAGCATTTT. Translated, it gives CASSILGAEQPQHF. The variable domain in full, with the rest retrieved from reference TRBV2 and TRBJ1-5, is EPEVTQTPSHQVTQMGQEVILRCVPISNHLYFYWYRQILGQKVEFLVSFYNNEISEKSEIFDDQFSVERPDGSNFTLKIRSTKLEDSAMYFCASSILGAEQPQHFGDGTRLSIL.

V and J are TRBV12-3 or TRBV12-4 and TRBJ1-5; 8 positions match TRBD1. This CDR3 has 16 residues. The V and J ends lost 4 bases and 7 bases, in that order; junction bases with no gene match: 12. In nucleotides, the CDR3 is TGTGCCAGCAGTTATCTCGCCAGGGGGCTTAGCCAGCCCCAGCATTTT. Residues: CASSYLARGLSQPQHF.

This clonotype was seen a few times. The CDR3 reads CAIRGAAGANEQFF. CDR3 DNA: TGTGCCATCAGGGGGGCAGCGGGAGCAAATGAGCAGTTCTTC. The chain joins TRBV10-3 to TRBJ2-1; 8 positions match TRBD2. The CDR3 contains 14 residues. The V gene's germline CDR1 is ENHRY and CDR2 SYGVKD. The trim removed 6 bases at V and 7 bases at J, leaving 8 bases unmatched.